A single sample is the source of the 2 T cell receptor beta chains below, sequenced in a study of patients and donors after allogeneic stem cell transplantation. Via MiXCR, TCRdb re-called the RT-PCR reads, giving one row per CDR3 protein. In the table there are about 160,000 distinct CDR3 sequences, approximately 22% of which are singletons. Sequencing input: blood, either unsorted or a sorted T cell fraction (not recorded which). The receptors originated from a human donor who was either an allogeneic HSCT recipient or a stem cell or donor lymphocyte infusion donor (not recorded which). It is not recorded whose cells these are; they may come from a transplant donor.

V usage is TRBV6-6 and J usage is TRBJ2-5; unclear D gene. The CDR3 covers 13 residues. Trimming shortened V by 5 bases and J by 2 bases, and 9 bases separated the two germline ends. Germline CDR1 is MNHNY and CDR2 is SVGAGI (reference sequence). DNA for the CDR3: TGTGCCAGCAGTGCGACACGACAAGAGACCCAGTACTTC. This translates into CASSATRQETQYF.

The rearrangement joins TRBV6-6 to TRBJ1-1; D remains ambiguous. Per the germline V gene, CDR1 is MNHNY and CDR2 is SVGAGI (reference sequence). V lost 7 bases to trimming and J lost 0 bases, with 3 bases between them. This CDR3 is 11 amino acids long. The CDR3 bases are TGTGCCAGCACCATGAACACTGAAGCTTTCTTT. Residues: CASTMNTEAFF.